This T cell receptor (beta chain) was sequenced for a study of blood T cell repertoires in COVID-19. Sequenced by immunoSEQ multiplex PCR; TCRdb stores in-frame clones only, minus some. The sample lists 200,000 to 250,000 clones, roughly four fifths seen once, with approximately 3.2% in the top ten. The material sequenced was peripheral blood. The TCR comes from a woman between 18 and 30 years old with acute or convalescent COVID-19.

The CDR3 is CASSVAGSSYNSPLHF. As DNA, the CDR3 is TGTGCCAGCAGCGTAGCTGGGAGCTCCTATAATTCACCCCTCCACTTT. The chain links TRBV9 to TRBJ1-6, with D uncertain. The CDR3 is 16 residues long. The ends were cut back, 0 bases at V and 0 bases at J, with 7 bases in the middle. Germline CDR1 SGDLS, CDR2 YYNGEE.